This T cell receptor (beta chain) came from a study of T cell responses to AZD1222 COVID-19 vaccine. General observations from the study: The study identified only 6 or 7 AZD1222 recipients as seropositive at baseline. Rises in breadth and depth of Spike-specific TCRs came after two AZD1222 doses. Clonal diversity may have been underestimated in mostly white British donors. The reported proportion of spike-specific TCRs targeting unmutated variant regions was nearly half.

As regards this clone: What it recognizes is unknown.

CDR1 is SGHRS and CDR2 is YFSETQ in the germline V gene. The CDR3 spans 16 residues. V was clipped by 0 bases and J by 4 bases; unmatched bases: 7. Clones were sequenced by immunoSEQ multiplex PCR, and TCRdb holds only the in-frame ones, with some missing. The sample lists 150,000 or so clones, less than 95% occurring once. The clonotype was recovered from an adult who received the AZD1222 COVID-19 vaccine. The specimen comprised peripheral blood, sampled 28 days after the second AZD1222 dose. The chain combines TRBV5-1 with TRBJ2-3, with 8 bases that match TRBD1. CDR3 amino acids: CASSLGDRRDADTQYF. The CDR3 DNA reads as TGCGCCAGCAGCTTGGGGGACAGGAGGGACGCAGATACGCAGTATTTT.